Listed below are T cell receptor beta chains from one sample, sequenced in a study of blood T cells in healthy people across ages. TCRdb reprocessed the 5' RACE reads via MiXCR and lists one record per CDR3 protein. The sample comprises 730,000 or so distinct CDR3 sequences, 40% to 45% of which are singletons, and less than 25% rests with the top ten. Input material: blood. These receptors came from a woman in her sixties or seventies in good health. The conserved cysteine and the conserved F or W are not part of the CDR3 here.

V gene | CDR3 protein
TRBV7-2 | ASSRRENNEQF
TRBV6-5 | ASSYSWGTGNSPLH
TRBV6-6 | ASSSPAEGLSYEQY
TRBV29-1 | SVEGLLAGGYNEQF
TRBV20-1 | SAGGGGARGSYEQY
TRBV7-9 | ASMSPGGNEQY
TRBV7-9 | ASSYTGTEGYT
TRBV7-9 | ASSLAEGGPGTEAF
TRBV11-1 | ASSRGPGTNEKLF
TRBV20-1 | SARDSGRDSNQPQH
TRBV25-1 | ASSESISSYNSPLH
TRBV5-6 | ASSLEIVTGELF
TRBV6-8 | ASSYSAVCSSGTYNEQF
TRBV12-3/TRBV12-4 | ASKRPGPNSPLH
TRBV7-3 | ASSKGYTYNEQF
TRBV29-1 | SVEQGAGTEAF
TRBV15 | ATSRDGASDETQY
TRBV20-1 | SASSGTGWGREQF
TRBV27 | ASSPRTGLHEQY
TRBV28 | ACRDSYNEQF
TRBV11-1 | ASSLGSADTQY
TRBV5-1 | ASSFGRGGLGQDSYEQY
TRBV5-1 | ASSSTTGTQQETQY
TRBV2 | ASSVRNEQF
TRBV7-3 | ASSLQGPTEAF
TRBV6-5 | ASSTFLKENEQF
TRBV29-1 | SVVDMESGRSRAKNIQY
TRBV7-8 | ASSLSSTGGVETQY
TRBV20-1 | SARDGGRVVDTQY
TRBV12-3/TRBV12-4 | ASSSGVRGTGYT
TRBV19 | ASSVTSGSHNEQY
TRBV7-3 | ASSLGAQSSYEQY
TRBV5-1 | ASSLAPSSGDTQY
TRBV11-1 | ASSSTVSNSPLH
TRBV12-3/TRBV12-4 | ASSRDRSSYNEQY
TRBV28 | ASSSVQTQY
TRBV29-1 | SVEDLDRGETQY
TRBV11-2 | VSSRQGVRLDTQY
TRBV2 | ASSLTSGRSNEQF
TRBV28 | ASSPTDGDRAAWEQF
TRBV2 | ASTPRVSDTQY
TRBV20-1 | SQARMGNIQY
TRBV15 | ATSRRLAGDDIQY
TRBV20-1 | SADTIAKNIQY
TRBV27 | ASSPRTGRPNYNEQY
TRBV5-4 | ASSPEGQYQETQY